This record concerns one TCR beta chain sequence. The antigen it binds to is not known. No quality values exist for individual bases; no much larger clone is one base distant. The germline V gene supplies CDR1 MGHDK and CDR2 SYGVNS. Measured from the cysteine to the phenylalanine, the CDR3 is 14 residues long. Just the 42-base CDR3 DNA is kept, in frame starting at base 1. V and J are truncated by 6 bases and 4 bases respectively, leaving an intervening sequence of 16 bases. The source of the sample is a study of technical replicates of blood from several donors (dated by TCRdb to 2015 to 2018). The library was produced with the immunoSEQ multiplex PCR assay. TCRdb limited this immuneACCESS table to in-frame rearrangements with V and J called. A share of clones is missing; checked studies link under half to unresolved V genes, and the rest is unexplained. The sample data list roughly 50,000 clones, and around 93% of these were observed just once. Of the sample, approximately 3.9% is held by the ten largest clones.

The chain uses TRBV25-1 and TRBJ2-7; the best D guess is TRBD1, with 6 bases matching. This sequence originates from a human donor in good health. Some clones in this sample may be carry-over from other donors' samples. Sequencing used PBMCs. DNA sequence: TGTGCCAGCAGGGCCCCGGACAGAACATACGAGCAGTACTTC. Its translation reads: CASRAPDRTYEQYF.